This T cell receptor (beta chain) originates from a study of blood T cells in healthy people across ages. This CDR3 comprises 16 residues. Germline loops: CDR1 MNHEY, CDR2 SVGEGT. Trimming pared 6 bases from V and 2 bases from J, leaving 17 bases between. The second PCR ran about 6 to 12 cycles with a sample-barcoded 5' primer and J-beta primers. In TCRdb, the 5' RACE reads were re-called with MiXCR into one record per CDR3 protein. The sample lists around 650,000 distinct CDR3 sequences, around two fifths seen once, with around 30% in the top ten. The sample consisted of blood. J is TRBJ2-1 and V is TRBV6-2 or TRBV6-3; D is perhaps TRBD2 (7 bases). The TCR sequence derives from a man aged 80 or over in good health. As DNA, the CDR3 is TGTGCCAGCAGAGAGCGAGCGGGACAAACCTACAATGAGCAGTTCTTC. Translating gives CASRERAGQTYNEQFF.